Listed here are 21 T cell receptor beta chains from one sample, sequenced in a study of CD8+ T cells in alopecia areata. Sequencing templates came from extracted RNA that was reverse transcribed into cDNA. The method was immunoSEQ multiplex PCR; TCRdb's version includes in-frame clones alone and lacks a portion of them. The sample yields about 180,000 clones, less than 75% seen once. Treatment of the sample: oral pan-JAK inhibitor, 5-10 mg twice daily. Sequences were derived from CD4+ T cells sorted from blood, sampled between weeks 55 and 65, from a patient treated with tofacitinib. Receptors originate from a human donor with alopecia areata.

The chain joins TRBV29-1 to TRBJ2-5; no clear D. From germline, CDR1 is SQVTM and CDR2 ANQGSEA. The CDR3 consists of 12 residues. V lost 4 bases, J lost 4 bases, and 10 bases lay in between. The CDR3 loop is CSVGRIGETQYF. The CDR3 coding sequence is TGCAGCGTTGGCAGGATAGGAGAGACCCAGTACTTC.

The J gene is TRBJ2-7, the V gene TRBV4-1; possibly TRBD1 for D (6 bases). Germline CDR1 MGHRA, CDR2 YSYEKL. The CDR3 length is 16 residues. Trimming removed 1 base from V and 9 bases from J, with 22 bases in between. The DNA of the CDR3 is TGCGCCAGCAGCCAAGGCCCCTCAGGGGACACTACGAGGCAGTACTTC. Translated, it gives CASSQGPSGDTTRQYF.

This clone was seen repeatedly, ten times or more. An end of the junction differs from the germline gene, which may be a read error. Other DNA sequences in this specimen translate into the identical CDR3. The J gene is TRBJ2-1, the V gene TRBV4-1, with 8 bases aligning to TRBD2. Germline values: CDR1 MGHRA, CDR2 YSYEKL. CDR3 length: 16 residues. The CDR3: CASSPIGGGIDNEQFF. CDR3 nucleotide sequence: TGTGCCAGCAGCCCAATAGGCGGGGGGATTGACAATGAGCAGTTCTTC.

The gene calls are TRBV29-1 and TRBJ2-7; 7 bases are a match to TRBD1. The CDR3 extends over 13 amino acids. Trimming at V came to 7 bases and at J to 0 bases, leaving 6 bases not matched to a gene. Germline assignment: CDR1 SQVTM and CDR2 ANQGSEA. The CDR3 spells CSADRDSSYEQYF. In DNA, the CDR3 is TGCAGCGCCGACCGGGACAGCTCCTACGAGCAGTACTTC.

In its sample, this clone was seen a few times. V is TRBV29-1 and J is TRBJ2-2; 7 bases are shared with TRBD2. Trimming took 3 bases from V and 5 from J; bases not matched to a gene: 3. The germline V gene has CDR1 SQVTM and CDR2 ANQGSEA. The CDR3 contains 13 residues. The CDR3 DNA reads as TGCAGCGTTGATTTGCGGGGGACCGGGGAGCTGTTTTTT. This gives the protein CSVDLRGTGELFF.

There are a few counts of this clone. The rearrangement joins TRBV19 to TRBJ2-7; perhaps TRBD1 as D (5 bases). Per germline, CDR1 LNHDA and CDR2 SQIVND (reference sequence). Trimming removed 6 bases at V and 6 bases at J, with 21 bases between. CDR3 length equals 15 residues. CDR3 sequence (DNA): TGTGCCAGTAGAAGACAGTCGGGCACCCCGTCCGAGCAGTACTTC. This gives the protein CASRRQSGTPSEQYF.

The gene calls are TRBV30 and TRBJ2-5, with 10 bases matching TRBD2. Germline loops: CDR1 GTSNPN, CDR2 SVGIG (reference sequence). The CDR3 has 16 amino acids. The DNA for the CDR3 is TGTGCTTCGACAAGGGCTAGCGGGGGAGTCCAAGAGACCCAGTACTTC. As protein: CASTRASGGVQETQYF.

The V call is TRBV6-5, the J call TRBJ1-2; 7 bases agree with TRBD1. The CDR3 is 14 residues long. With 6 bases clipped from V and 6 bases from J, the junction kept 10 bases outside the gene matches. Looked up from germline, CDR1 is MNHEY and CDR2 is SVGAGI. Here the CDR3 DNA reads TGTGCCAGCAGCTTACGCGGAACAGGGGATGGCTACACCTTC. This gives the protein CASSLRGTGDGYTF.

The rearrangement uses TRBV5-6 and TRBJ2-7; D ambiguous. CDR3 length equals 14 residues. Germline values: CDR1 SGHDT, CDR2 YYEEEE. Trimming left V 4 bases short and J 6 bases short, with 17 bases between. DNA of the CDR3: TGTGCCAGCAGCCCTTGGATTGGTTGGGGCGAGCAGTACTTC. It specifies CASSPWIGWGEQYF.

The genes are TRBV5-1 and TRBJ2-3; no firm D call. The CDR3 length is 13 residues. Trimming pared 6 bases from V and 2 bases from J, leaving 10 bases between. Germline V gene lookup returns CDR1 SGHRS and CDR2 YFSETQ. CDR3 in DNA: TGCGCCAGCAAGCTCGGTTACACAGATACGCAGTATTTT. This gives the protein CASKLGYTDTQYF.

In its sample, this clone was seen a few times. CDR3 in DNA: TGCGCCAGCAGCTTCGCGGGACAGGGGGCACAAGAGACCCAGTACTTC. Its protein product is CASSFAGQGAQETQYF. The chain couples TRBV5-1 to TRBJ2-5, with 12 bases that match TRBD1. The CDR3 has 16 residues. V shed 2 bases, J shed 2 bases, and the junction held 4 bases outside the gene matches. Germline-derived CDR1 and CDR2 are SGHRS and YFSETQ.

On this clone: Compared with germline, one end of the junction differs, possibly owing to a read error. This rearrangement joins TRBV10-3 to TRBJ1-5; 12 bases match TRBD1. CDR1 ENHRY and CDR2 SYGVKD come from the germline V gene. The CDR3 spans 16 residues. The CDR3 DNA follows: TGTGCCATCAGTGAAGGAGGGACAGGGGGCAAACAGCCCCAGCATTTT. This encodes CAISEGGTGGKQPQHF.

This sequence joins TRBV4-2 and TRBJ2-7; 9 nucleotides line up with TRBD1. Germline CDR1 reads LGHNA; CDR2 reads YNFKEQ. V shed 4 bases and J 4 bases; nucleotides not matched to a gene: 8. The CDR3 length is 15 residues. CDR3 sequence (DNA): TGTGCCAGCAGCCTGCAGGACAGGGGCCGGTACGAGCAGTACTTC. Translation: CASSLQDRGRYEQYF.

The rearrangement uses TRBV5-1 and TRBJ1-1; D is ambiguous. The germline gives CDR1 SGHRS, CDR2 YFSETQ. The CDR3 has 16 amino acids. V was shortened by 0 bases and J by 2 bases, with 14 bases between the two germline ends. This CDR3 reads CASSLDASPVNTEAFF. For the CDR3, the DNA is TGCGCCAGCAGCTTGGACGCATCCCCGGTCAACACTGAAGCTTTCTTT.

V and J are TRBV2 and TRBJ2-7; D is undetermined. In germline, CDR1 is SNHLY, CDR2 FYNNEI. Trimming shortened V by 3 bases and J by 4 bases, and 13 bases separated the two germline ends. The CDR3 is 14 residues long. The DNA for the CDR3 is TGTGCCAGCAGTGAGGCCACGCCGGGTTACGAGCAGTACTTC. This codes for CASSEATPGYEQYF.

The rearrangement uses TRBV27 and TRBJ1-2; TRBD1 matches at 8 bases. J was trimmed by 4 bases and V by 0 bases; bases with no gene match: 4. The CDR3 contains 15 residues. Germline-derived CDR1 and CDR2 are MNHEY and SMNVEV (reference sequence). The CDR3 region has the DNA TGTGCCAGCAGTTTATCGGGACAGGCTGTCTATGGCTACACCTTC. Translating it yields CASSLSGQAVYGYTF.

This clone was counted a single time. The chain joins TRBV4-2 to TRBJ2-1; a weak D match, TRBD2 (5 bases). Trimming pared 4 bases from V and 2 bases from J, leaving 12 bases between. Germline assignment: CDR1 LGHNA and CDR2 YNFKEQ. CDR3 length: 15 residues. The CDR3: CASSRGLLTYNEQFF. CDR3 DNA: TGTGCCAGCAGCCGAGGGCTGCTAACCTACAATGAGCAGTTCTTC.

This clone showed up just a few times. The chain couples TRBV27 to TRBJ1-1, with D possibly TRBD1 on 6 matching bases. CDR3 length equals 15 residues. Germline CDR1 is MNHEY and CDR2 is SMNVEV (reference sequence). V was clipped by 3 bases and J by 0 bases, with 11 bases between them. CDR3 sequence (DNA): TGTGCCAGCAGTTTTACAGGGAACATGAACACTGAAGCTTTCTTT. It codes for CASSFTGNMNTEAFF.

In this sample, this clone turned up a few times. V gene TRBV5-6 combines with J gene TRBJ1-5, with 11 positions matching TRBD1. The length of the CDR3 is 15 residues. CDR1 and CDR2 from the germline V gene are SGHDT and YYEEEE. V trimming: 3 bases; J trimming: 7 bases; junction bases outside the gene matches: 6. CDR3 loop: CASSYRDRGNQPQHF. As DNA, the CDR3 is TGTGCCAGCAGCTACCGGGACAGGGGGAACCAGCCCCAGCATTTT.

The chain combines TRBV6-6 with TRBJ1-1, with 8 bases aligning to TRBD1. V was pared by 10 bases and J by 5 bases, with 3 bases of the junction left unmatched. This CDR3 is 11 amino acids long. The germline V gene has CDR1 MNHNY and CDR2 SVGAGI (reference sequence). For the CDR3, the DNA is TGTGCCATACAGGGGGTGACTGAAGCTTTCTTT. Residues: CAIQGVTEAFF.

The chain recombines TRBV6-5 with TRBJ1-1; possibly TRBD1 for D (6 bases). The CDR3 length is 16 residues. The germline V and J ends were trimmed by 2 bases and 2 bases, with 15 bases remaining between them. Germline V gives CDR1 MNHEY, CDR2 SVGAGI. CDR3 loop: CASSYVPRGGNTEAFF. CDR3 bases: TGTGCCAGCAGTTACGTCCCCAGGGGCGGAAACACTGAAGCTTTCTTT.